The present TCR beta chain was sequenced within a study of vaccination effects on CD4 cells after COVID-19. Ahead of sequencing, the ViraFEST assay grew antigen-specific CD4+ T cells using viral peptide pools. Having been cultured for 10 days, the cells underwent CD4+ T cell isolation. With approximately 9.8 ug/ml peptides and about 9.7 IU/ml IL-2, fewer than 2.5 million PBMC per well were cultured. The repertoire was sequenced with immunoSEQ multiplex PCR; TCRdb's copy has only in-frame clones and lacks some. The sample shows around 79,000 clones, about 70% of them seen only once. V shed 6 bases and J shed 11 bases, with 25 bases lying between them. This CDR3 comprises 15 residues. Germline V gene data show CDR1 as LGHDT and CDR2 as YNNKEL (reference sequence). This clone showed up just a few times. As yet, its antigen is unknown.

V and J are TRBV3-1 (or the pseudogene TRBV3-2) and TRBJ1-1, with D possibly being TRBD1 (5 bases). The sequence was obtained from a human donor who received a COVID-19 vaccine. Sequences were derived from CD4+ T cells from PBMCs cultured with HCoV-229E spike peptides, sampled before COVID-19 vaccination. CDR3 amino acids: CASSLGAVRRSGAFF. The CDR3 nucleotides read TGTGCCAGCAGTCTCGGGGCCGTACGTCGATCCGGGGCTTTCTTT.